The 7 T cell receptor beta chains below come from one sample, sequenced in a study of early T cells in non-severe SARS-CoV-2 infection. TCRdb re-derived calls from the 5' RACE reads in MiXCR, one entry per CDR3 protein. The sample holds approximately 35,000 distinct CDR3 sequences; 5.5% to 6% are singletons and the top ten take 10% to 15%. The sequencing sample was made of whole blood. These receptors all stem from an adult who was a healthcare worker with PCR-confirmed SARS-CoV-2 infection or an uninfected control (not recorded which).

The chain recombines TRBV6-1 with TRBJ2-1; TRBD2 aligns across 13 bases. CDR1 and CDR2 from the germline V gene are MNHNS and SASEGT. This CDR3 contains 15 residues. Trimming at V came to 1 base and at J to 7 bases, leaving 1 base not matched to a gene. The CDR3 loop is CASSEGLAGGNEQFF. CDR3 nucleotide sequence: TGTGCCAGCAGTGAAGGACTAGCGGGGGGAAATGAGCAGTTCTTC.

DNA of the CDR3: TGTGCCAGCAGCTTAAACGGCGCAGGGGCGTTCGAGACCCAGTACTTC. It specifies CASSLNGAGAFETQYF. The chain is built from TRBV7-3 and TRBJ2-5; D perhaps matches TRBD1 (6 bases). V lost 1 base, J lost 5 bases, and 17 bases lay in between. In germline, CDR1 is SGHTA, CDR2 FQGTGA. The CDR3 runs to 16 residues.

In its sample, this clonotype was seen a few times. The V call is TRBV10-3, the J call TRBJ2-3; D is uncertain. CDR1 and CDR2 from the germline V gene are ENHRY and SYGVKD. Between the trimmed V and J ends, which lost 4 bases and 4 bases, there was a span of 12 bases. This CDR3 region has 14 residues. The CDR3 DNA sequence: TGTGCCATCAGTGGTGGGCCACCCGCAGATACGCAGTATTTT. Translating it yields CAISGGPPADTQYF.

This clonotype was observed many times. The chain recombines TRBV2 with TRBJ2-5, with 8 bases fitting TRBD1. The V gene's germline CDR1 is SNHLY and CDR2 FYNNEI. The CDR3 has 15 amino acids. The V and J ends lost 8 bases and 4 bases, in that order; junction bases with no gene match: 12. For the CDR3, the DNA is TGTGCCAGCGCGGGACAGGCCCAGGCAGCAGAGACCCAGTACTTC. Protein: CASAGQAQAAETQYF.

This clonotype has a count of ten or more. The rearrangement uses TRBV12-3 or TRBV12-4 and TRBJ2-7; D is possibly TRBD1 (5 bases). V lost 5 bases, J lost 0 bases, and 11 bases lay in between. CDR3 length equals 14 residues. CDR3 loop: CASSPLGDSYEQYF. CDR3 nucleotide sequence: TGTGCCAGCAGTCCGCTAGGGGACTCCTACGAGCAGTACTTC.

In its sample, this clonotype is medium-sized. This chain uses TRBV12-3 or TRBV12-4 with TRBJ2-1; 8 positions agree with TRBD2. Trimming cost V 6 bases and J 8 bases; bases outside gene matches: 12. This CDR3 spans 15 amino acids. This CDR3 is CASRPGLAGEDEQFF. CDR3 DNA sequence: TGTGCCAGCAGACCAGGACTAGCCGGTGAGGATGAGCAGTTCTTC.

This clonotype was detected many times. The J gene is TRBJ1-1, the V gene TRBV12-3 or TRBV12-4; no clear D gene. V lost 4 bases and J lost 0, with 6 bases in between. This CDR3 has 13 amino acids. The CDR3 DNA sequence: TGTGCCAGCAGTTCCGGTCTGAACACTGAAGCTTTCTTT. Amino acid sequence: CASSSGLNTEAFF.